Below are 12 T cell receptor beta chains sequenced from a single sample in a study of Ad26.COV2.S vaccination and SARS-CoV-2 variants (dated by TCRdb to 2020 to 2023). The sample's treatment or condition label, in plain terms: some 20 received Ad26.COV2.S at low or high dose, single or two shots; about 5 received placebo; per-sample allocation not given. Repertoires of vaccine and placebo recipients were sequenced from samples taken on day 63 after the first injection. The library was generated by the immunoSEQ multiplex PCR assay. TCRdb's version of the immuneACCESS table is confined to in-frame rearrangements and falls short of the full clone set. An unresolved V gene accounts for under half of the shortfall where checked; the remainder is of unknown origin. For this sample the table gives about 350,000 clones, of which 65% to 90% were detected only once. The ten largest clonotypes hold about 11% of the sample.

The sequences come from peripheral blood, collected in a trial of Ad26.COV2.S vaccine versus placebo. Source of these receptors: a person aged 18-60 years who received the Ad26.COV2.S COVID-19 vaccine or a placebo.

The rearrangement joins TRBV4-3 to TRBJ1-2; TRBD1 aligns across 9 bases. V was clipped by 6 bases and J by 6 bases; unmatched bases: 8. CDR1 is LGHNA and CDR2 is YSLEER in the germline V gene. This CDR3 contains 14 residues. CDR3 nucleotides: TGCGCCAGCAGAGAGGACAGGGGAAGAAATGGCTACACCTTC. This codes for CASREDRGRNGYTF.

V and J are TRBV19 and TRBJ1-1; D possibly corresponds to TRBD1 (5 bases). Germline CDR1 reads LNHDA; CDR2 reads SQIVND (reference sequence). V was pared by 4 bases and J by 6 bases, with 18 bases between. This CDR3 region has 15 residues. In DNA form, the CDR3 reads TGTGCCAGTAGTACCCGGACACCCGTGGAGCCTGAAGCTTTCTTT. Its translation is CASSTRTPVEPEAFF.

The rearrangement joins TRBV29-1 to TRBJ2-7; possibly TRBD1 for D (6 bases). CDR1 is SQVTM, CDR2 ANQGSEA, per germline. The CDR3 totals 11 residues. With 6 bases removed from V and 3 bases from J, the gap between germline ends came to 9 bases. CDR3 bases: TGCAGCGTGACCAGGGGCTACGAGCAGTACTTC. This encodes CSVTRGYEQYF.

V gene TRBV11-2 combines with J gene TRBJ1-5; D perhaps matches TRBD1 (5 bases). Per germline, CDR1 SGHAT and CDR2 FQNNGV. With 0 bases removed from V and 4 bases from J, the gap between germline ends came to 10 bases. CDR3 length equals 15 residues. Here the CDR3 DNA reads TGTGCCAGCAGCTTAGAGCCAGGGTTTAATCAGCCCCAGCATTTT. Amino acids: CASSLEPGFNQPQHF.

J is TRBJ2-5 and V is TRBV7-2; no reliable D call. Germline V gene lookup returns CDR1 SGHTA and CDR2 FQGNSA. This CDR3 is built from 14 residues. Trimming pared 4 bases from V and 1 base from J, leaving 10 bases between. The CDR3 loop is CASSWAASQETQYF. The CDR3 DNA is TGTGCCAGCAGCTGGGCGGCGTCCCAAGAGACCCAGTACTTC.

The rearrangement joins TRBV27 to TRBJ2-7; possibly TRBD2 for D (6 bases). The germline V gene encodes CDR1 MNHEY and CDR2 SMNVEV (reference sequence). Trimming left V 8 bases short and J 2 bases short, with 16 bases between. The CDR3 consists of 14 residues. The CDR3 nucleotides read TGTGCCAGCGCAATGGCGGGATTAACCTACGAGCAGTACTTC. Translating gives CASAMAGLTYEQYF.

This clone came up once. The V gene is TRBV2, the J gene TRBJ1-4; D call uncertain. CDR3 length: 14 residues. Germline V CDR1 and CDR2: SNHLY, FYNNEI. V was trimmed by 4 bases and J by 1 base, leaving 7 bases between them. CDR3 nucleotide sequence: TGTGCCAGCAGTGTAAGACAAACTAATGAAAAACTGTTTTTT. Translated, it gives CASSVRQTNEKLFF.

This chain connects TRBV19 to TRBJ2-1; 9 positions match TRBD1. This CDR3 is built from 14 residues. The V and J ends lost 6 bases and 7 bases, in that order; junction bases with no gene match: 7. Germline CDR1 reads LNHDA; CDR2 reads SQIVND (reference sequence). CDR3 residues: CASRGDRVWNEQFF. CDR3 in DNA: TGTGCCAGTAGGGGGGACAGGGTATGGAATGAGCAGTTCTTC.

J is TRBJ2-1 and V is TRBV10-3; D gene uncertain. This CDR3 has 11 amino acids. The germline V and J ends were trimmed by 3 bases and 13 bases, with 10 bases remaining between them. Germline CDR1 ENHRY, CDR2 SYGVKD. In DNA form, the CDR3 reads TGTGCCATCAGTGATAGAGACTTTCAGTTCTTC. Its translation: CAISDRDFQFF.

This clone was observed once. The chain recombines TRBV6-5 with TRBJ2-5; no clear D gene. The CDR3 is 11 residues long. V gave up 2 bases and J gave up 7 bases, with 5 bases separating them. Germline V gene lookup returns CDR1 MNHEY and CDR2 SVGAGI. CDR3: CASSYGRTQYF. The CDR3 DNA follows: TGTGCCAGCAGTTACGGCCGGACCCAGTACTTC.

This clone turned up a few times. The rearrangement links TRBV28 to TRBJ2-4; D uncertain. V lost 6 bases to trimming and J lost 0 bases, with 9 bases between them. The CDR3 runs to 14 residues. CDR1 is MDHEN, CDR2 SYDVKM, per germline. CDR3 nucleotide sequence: TGTGCCAGCAGCCGACCGGGAGCCAAAAACATTCAGTACTTC. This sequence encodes CASSRPGAKNIQYF.

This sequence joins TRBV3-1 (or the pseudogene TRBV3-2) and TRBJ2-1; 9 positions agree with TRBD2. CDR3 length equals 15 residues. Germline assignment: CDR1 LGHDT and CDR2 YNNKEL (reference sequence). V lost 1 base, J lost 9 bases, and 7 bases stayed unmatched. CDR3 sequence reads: CASSQVAGVSSEQFF. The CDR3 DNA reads TGTGCCAGCAGCCAAGTAGCGGGAGTTAGTAGTGAGCAGTTCTTC.